This T cell receptor (beta chain) was recovered during a study of blood T cell repertoires in COVID-19 (dated by TCRdb to the early 2020s). In the study overall: Collaborator samples came from the United States, Italy and Spain and covered acute and convalescent phases of COVID-19. Samples came from the ongoing ImmuneRACE study (first 160 participants) plus 1,254 subjects from 6 global collaborators. A freely available public database, intended as a resource for researchers studying the immune response to SARS-CoV-2, is where the repertoires were released. Nearly every sample came with metadata listing a de-identified subject ID, COVID-19 status, age in years and sex. Deeply sampled blood TCRbeta repertoires from subjects exposed to, actively infected with, or recovered from COVID-19 were included in the dataset. The prospective study material was composed of cDNA or gDNA derived from T cells, B-cell-depleted T cells, or PBMCs. HLA class I and class II types, where available, came from metadata supplied by the sample provider rather than from assay-based typing. The research as a whole found: The amount of clinical and demographic metadata varied by source and participant and was provided uncurated.

The CDR3 holds 13 amino acids from the cysteine to the phenylalanine. Only CDR3 DNA is held: 39 bases, read in frame from base 1. CDR1 and CDR2, looked up from the germline V gene (reference sequence), are LNHDA and SQIVND. The junction shows trimming of 8 bases on V and 3 bases on J, and the gene matches do not reach 5 bases of it. Each collaborating institution followed its own protocols to collect whole blood in K2EDTA tubes. For TCRbeta analysis, collaborator samples were shipped as frozen whole blood, as isolated PBMCs, or as DNA extracted from either sample type. TCRbeta CDR3 regions were amplified from genomic DNA using the immunoSEQ Assay, a bias-controlled multiplex PCR. Per the original workflow: Nucleated cell counts per sample were estimated from amplification of reference gene primers within the assay. To quantify the absolute abundance of each unique TCRbeta CDR3 rearrangement, sequence reads were collapsed and filtered. Productive Simpson clonality was computed per sample as the square root of Simpson's diversity index over productive rearrangements. Entries here come from immuneACCESS through TCRdb and include only in-frame sequences with V and J called. Some clones fail to appear in such tables; in the studies checked, an unresolved V gene covers under half of the shortfall, and the cause of the remainder is unknown. V and J calls and clone size come straight from that table; D and trimming were deduced from the DNA. This sample is represented by about 130,000 clones; about 87% of them were singletons. Around 45% of the sample is taken by the ten largest.

The sample holds one count of this clone. What this receptor recognizes is not known. Within one base of it there is no much larger clone, and no base qualities were kept. Material: peripheral blood. This sequence was found in a human donor in a cohort sampled during active COVID-19. Rearrangement joined TRBV19 to TRBJ2-7, with 9 junctional bases fitting TRBD1. The CDR3 has the sequence CASASTGGYEQYF. The nucleotide sequence is given as TGTGCCAGTGCTTCGACAGGGGGCTACGAGCAGTACTTC. Reference TRBV19 and TRBJ2-7 genes cover what lies past the CDR3, so the full variable domain is DGGITQSPKYLFRKEGQNVTLSCEQNLNHDAMYWYRQDPGQGLRLIYYSQIVNDFQKGDIAEGYSVSREKKESFPLTVTSAQKNPTAFYLCASASTGGYEQYFGPGTRLTVT.